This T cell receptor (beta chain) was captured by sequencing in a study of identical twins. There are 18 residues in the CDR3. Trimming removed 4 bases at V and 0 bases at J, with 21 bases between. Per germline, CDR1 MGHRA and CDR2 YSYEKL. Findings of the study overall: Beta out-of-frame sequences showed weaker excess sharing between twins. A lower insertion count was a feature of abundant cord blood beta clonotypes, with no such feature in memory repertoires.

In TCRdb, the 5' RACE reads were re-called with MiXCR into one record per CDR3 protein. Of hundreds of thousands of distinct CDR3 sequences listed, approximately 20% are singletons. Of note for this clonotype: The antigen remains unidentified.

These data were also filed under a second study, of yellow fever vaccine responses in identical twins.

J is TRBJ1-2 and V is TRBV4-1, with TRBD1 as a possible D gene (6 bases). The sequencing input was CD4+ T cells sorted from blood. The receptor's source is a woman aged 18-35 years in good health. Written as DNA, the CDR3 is TGCGCCAGCAGCCGGGACACGGGGGGGCCGAGGGCTAACTATGGCTACACCTTC. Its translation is CASSRDTGGPRANYGYTF.